The sequence of this T cell receptor beta chain was determined in a study of T-cell reconstitution after alpha-beta-depleted transplantation in children. The study, taken as a whole, reports: Reportedly, roughly two months post-transplant, alpha-beta T cells arose from several hundred expanded graft clones.

The authors prepared the TCRbeta library with unique molecular identifiers. MiXCR, run by TCRdb on the PCR reads, gives a single entry per CDR3 protein. There are 95,000 to 120,000 distinct CDR3 sequences in the sample; 5% to 8% occur only once, and approximately 25% lies in the top ten. Between the trimmed V and J ends, which lost 7 bases and 3 bases, there was a span of 11 bases. The CDR3 covers 13 residues. The germline V gene encodes CDR1 SGHDT and CDR2 YYEEEE. This clonotype has a handful of counts. As yet, its antigen is unknown. The sequence was collected from a male patient aged 2 to 10 who had a stem cell transplant for acute lymphoblastic leukemia, so the T cells may come from the graft donor. The V gene is TRBV5-6, the J gene TRBJ2-1, with D hard to call. The sequenced sample was PBMCs, mostly from graft donor cells, obtained 360 days after TCRalphabeta/CD19-depleted stem cell transplant. CDR3 sequence reads: CASRPLVYNEQFF. The CDR3 nucleotides read TGTGCCAGCCGTCCCCTGGTCTACAATGAGCAGTTCTTC. Using reference TRBV5-6 and TRBJ2-1 for the parts outside the CDR3, the full variable domain is DAGVTQSPTHLIKTRGQQVTLRCSPKSGHDTVSWYQQALGQGPQFIFQYYEEEERQRGNFPDRFSGHQFPNYSSELNVNALLLGDSALYLCASRPLVYNEQFFGPGTRLTVL.